This T cell receptor (beta chain) was profiled in a study of radiation and T cells in renal cell carcinoma. Study-wide findings and caveats: Top tumor clonotypes rose in blood 2 weeks post-radiation, then contracted.

The CDR3 sequence is 13 residues long. Germline V gives CDR1 SGHTA, CDR2 FQGNSA. V lost 0 bases and J lost 11; bases outside the gene matches: 5. Comment on this clone: Antigen specificity is unknown.

Produced via immunoSEQ multiplex PCR; TCRdb's table is partial and in-frame only. The sample lists about 90,000 clones, roughly 82% occurring once. Specified time point: blood 4 weeks post-SBRT, at nephrectomy. The treatment was: 15 Gy SBRT to primary tumor, nephrectomy 4 weeks later. Nephrectomy followed 15 Gy stereotactic body radiation by 4 weeks. This renal cell carcinoma was of the clear cell type. This sequence originates from a man in his 60s with renal cell carcinoma. This material consisted of blood, taken from a patient whose treatment included radiotherapy and nephrectomy. This chain links TRBV7-2 with TRBJ1-1; 8 bases match TRBD1. The CDR3 nucleotides read TGTGCCAGCAGCTTAGCAATGACAGGGGCGGCTTTCTTT. Translating it yields CASSLAMTGAAFF.